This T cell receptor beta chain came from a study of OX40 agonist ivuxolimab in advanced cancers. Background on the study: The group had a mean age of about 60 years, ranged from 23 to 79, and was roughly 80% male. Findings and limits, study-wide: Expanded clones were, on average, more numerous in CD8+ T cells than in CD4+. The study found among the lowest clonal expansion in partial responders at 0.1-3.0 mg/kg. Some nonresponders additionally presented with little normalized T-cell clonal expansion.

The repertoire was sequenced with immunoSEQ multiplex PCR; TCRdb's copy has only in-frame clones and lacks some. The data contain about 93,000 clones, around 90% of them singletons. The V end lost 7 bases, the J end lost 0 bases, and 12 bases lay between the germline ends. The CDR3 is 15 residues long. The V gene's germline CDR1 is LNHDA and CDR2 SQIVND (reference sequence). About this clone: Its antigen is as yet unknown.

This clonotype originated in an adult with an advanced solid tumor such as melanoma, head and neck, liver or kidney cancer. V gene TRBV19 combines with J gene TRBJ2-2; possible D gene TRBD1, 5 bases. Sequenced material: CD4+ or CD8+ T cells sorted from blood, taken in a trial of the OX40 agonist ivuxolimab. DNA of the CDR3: TGTGCCAGTACGCAAGACAGCGCGAACACCGGGGAGCTGTTTTTT. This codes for CASTQDSANTGELFF.